Listed here are 9 T cell receptor beta chains from one sample, sequenced in a study of blood T cell repertoires in COVID-19. Libraries were prepared by immunoSEQ multiplex PCR; TCRdb keeps only in-frame clonotypes and omits some of them. Found here are some 300,000 clones, approximately 88% of them singletons; the top ten hold approximately 7.2%. Sequencing was done on a sample of peripheral blood. Receptors originate from a woman younger than 45 who had recovered from COVID-19.

This clone showed up just a few times. The chain couples TRBV6-5 to TRBJ1-5; 7 positions match TRBD1. The J segment lost 2 bases and the V segment lost 6 bases, leaving 4 bases of the junction unmatched. CDR1 is MNHEY and CDR2 is SVGAGI in the germline V gene. The CDR3 is made up of 14 amino acids. CDR3 in DNA: TGTGCCAGCAGGTCAGGGGGTGGCAATCAGCCCCAGCATTTT. It codes for CASRSGGGNQPQHF.

The rearrangement links TRBV4-1 to TRBJ2-3; D remains ambiguous. Trimming took 0 bases from V and 4 from J, leaving 8 bases between them. The germline V gene encodes CDR1 MGHRA and CDR2 YSYEKL. The CDR3 is made up of 14 amino acids. In nucleotides, the CDR3 is TGCGCCAGCAGCCAAGAGATGGGCTCAGATACGCAGTATTTT. Protein product: CASSQEMGSDTQYF.

This sequence joins TRBV5-1 and TRBJ1-1; no firm D call. CDR1 and CDR2 from the germline V gene are SGHRS and YFSETQ. The CDR3 covers 14 residues. V lost 3 bases to trimming and J lost 1 base, with 10 bases between them. CDR3 loop: CASSSGGSNTEAFF. CDR3 DNA sequence: TGCGCCAGCAGCTCTGGCGGTTCGAACACTGAAGCTTTCTTT.

This chain links TRBV11-2 with TRBJ2-5; unclear D gene. The CDR3 has 15 residues. Trimming took 4 bases from V and 5 from J, leaving 17 bases between them. Germline V lookup: CDR1 SGHAT, CDR2 FQNNGV. As DNA, the CDR3 is TGTGCCAGCAGCTCCATCGATCTAATTACCGAGACCCAGTACTTC. Translating it yields CASSSIDLITETQYF.

The V call is TRBV18, the J call TRBJ1-1, with 7 positions matching TRBD1. Germline-derived CDR1 and CDR2 are KGHSH and LQKENI. The ends lost 4 bases at V and 0 bases at J; junction bases unmatched: 5. The CDR3 is 15 residues long. Written as DNA, the CDR3 is TGTGCCAGCTCACTGCCCGACAGGGTGAACACTGAAGCTTTCTTT. This encodes CASSLPDRVNTEAFF.

This chain links TRBV30 with TRBJ2-7; D unresolved. Trimming took 4 bases from V and 0 from J, leaving 13 bases between them. The germline V gene encodes CDR1 GTSNPN and CDR2 SVGIG (reference sequence). The CDR3 sequence is 14 residues long. CDR3 residues: CAWMRLPSSYEQYF. The CDR3 coding sequence is TGTGCCTGGATGCGACTCCCAAGCTCCTACGAGCAGTACTTC.

This chain links TRBV5-6 with TRBJ1-2; 7 positions agree with TRBD1. CDR3 length: 13 amino acids. CDR1 SGHDT and CDR2 YYEEEE come from the germline V gene. The V segment lost 3 bases and the J segment 5 bases; nucleotides outside the gene matches: 4. CDR3 sequence (DNA): TGTGCCAGCAGCTCGGGACAGAAGTATGGCTACACCTTC. Its protein is CASSSGQKYGYTF. The whole variable domain, remainder taken from reference TRBV5-6 and TRBJ1-2, is DAGVTQSPTHLIKTRGQQVTLRCSPKSGHDTVSWYQQALGQGPQFIFQYYEEEERQRGNFPDRFSGHQFPNYSSELNVNALLLGDSALYLCASSSGQKYGYTFGSGTRLTVV.

This clone was seen only once. The J gene is TRBJ2-6, the V gene TRBV2, with D tentatively TRBD2 (5 bases). V lost 6 bases and J 0 bases, leaving 9 bases between the germline ends. The CDR3 length is 15 residues. The germline V gene has CDR1 SNHLY and CDR2 FYNNEI. CDR3 DNA: TGTGCCAGCAGGCCCGGACTCTCTGGGGCCAACGTCCTGACTTTC. Its translation is CASRPGLSGANVLTF.

The chain has TRBV5-1 and TRBJ2-2, with 7 bases matching TRBD2. Germline V CDR1 and CDR2: SGHRS, YFSETQ. The CDR3 is 14 residues long. V dropped 4 bases and J dropped 7; count of bases not matched to a gene: 7. CDR3 in amino acids: CASSETSAHGELFF. The CDR3 nucleotides read TGCGCCAGCAGCGAAACTAGCGCGCACGGGGAGCTGTTTTTT.